The rows below give T cell receptor beta chains drawn from one sample of a study of blood T cell repertoires in COVID-19. TCRdb's copy holds only in-frame clones and misses some; the assay was immunoSEQ multiplex PCR. The sample holds approximately 440,000 clones; around 91% are singletons and the top ten take under 0.7%. The sample comprised PBMCs or T cells enriched from blood (not recorded which). The source of these receptors is a young man who had recovered from COVID-19. Both conserved end residues are trimmed from each CDR3. The order of the fields is V gene, CDR3 protein.

>TRBV10-2
ASKNRGTDTQY
>TRBV6-1
ASSEIGGRNTIY
>TRBV10-3
AIRGQTNTGELF
>TRBV6-5
ASSYSFSGSSETQY
>TRBV5-1
ASRLGDSNSGNTIY
>TRBV30
AWSVTPRNEQF
>TRBV2
ASRGGHRTYEQY
>TRBV27
ASSLQGVNSPLH
>TRBV7-9
ASSLATIGGNGNTIY
>TRBV7-8
ASSPNLGVYNEQF
>TRBV7-3
ASSLSGNPGDEQF
>TRBV6-2/TRBV6-3
ASSYSMRDSFSYEQY
>TRBV28
ASSPGVVNSPLH
>TRBV28
ASSFEQALPNSPLH
>TRBV7-9
ASSSSEVGLGNQPQH
>TRBV7-9
ASSLTGGPRETQY
>TRBV4-1
ASSQDRGYEQY
>TRBV6-2/TRBV6-3
ASSYLGQSEQY
>TRBV3-1/TRBV3-2
ASSHFAGQSDQETQY
>TRBV7-9
ASSPKGARANEKLF
>TRBV9
ASSEGVIGVSGNTIY
>TRBV7-3
ASSSTRDNEQF
>TRBV28
ASSLLGTGHGYT
>TRBV7-2
ASSLGGTGLGELF
>TRBV7-9
ASSLGRTSYETQY
>TRBV6-5
AALPGTGGDEQY
>TRBV19
ASSPRGSVQETQY
>TRBV5-4
ASSSLTGTERQANYGYT
>TRBV2
ASSEWGQGNSPLH
>TRBV28
ASSLTGYGANVLT
>TRBV7-3
ASSLGSGDAQPQH
>TRBV5-1
ASSLEATGSSNSPLH
>TRBV27
ASRFRVSYNEQF
>TRBV11-3
ASSLLGQGYYEQY
>TRBV30
AWKSGGPNSPLH
>TRBV29-1
SVERWDREAGNTIY
>TRBV18
ASSPETGVYGYT
>TRBV4-2
ASSQDRAGARDTQY
>TRBV7-2
ASSLTIRDSYEQC
>TRBV10-3
AISRDSAEQF
>TRBV15
ATSRDVAGGYNEQF
>TRBV27
ASSAPTIRDTGNTIY
>TRBV5-1
ASSGLGQGVTEAF
>TRBV5-1
ASSPRDSQLGGELF
>TRBV5-4
ASRQDRTVETQY
>TRBV27
ASKLGSFGNNEQF
>TRBV5-1
ASSLAPTGFSSPLH
>TRBV27
ASSSPLQGSYGYT
>TRBV6-5
ASQGRRGSAGYT
>TRBV28
ASSTIREVAGGGYT
>TRBV10-3
AISELRVSYT
>TRBV7-2
ASSFLGTSEGNEQF
>TRBV28
ASSGASWNRKDSNQPQH
>TRBV6-1
ASSAAGAF